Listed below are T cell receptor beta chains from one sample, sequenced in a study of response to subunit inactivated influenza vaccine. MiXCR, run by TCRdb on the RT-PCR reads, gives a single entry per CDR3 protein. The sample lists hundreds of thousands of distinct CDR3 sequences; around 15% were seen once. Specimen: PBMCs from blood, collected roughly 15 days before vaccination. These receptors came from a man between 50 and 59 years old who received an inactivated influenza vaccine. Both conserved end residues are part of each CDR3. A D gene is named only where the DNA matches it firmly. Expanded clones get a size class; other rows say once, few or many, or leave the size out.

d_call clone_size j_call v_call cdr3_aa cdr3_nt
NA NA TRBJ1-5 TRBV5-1 CASSLAGGIQPQHF TGCGCCAGCAGCTTGGCCGGAGGGATACAGCCCCAGCATTTT
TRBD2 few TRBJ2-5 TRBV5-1 CASSSTGGYQETQYF TGCGCCAGCAGCAGTACGGGGGGTTACCAAGAGACCCAGTACTTC
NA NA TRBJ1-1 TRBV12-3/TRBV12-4 CASRNPTNTEAFF TGTGCCAGCAGGAACCCGACGAACACTGAAGCTTTCTTT
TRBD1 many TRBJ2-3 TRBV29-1 CSLDRGSQADTQYF TGCAGCCTTGACAGGGGATCACAGGCAGATACGCAGTATTTT
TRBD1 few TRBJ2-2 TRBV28 CASSRQGYTGELFF TGTGCCAGCAGCCGACAGGGGTACACCGGGGAGCTGTTTTTT
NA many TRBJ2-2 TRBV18 CASSPSTGELFF TGTGCCAGCTCACCATCCACCGGGGAGCTGTTTTTT
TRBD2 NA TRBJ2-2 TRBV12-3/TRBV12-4 CASSLILAGGELFF TGTGCCAGCAGTTTAATACTAGCGGGGGGGGAGCTGTTTTTT
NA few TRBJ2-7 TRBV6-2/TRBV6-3 CAAGVRSYEQYF TGTGCCGCCGGGGTTCGGTCCTACGAGCAGTACTTC
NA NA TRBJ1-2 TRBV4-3 CASSQRAGAYGYTF TGCGCCAGCAGCCAAAGGGCCGGTGCCTATGGCTACACCTTC
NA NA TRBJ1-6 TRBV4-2 CASSRDRYDSPLHF TGTGCCAGCAGCCGTGACAGGTACGATTCACCCCTCCACTTT